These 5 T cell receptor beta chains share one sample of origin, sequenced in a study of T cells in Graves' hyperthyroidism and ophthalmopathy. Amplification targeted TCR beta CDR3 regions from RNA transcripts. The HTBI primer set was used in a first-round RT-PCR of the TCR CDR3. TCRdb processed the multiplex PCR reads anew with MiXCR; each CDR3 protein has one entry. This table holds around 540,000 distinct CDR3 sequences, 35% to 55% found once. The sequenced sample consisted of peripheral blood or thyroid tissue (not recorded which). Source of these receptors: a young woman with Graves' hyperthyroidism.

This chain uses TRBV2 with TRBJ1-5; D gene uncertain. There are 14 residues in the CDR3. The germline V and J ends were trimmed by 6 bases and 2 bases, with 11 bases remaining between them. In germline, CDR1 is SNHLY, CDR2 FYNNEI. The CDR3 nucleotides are TGTGCCAGCAGCGCAAACATGGGCAATCAGCCCCAGCATTTT. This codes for CASSANMGNQPQHF.

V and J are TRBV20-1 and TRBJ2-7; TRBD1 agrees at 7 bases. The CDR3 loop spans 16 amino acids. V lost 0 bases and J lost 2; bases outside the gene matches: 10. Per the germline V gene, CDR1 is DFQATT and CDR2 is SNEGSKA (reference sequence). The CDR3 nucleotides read TGCAGTGCTAGAGATCTAAAGGGGACAGACACCTACGAGCAGTACTTC. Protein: CSARDLKGTDTYEQYF.

CDR3 sequence: CASRGGLAWLSYEQYF. DNA for the CDR3: TGTGCCAGCAGGGGGGGACTAGCGTGGCTATCCTACGAGCAGTACTTC. The chain carries TRBV7-9 and TRBJ2-7, with 10 nucleotides matching TRBD2. CDR1 and CDR2 from the germline V gene are SEHNR and FQNEAQ (reference sequence). The CDR3 totals 16 residues. The V segment lost 6 bases and the J segment 1 base; nucleotides outside the gene matches: 9.

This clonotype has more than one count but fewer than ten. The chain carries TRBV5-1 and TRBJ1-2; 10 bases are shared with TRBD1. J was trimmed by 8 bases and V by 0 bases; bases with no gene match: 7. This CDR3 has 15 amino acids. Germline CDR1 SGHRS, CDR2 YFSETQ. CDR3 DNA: TGCGCCAGCAGCTTGGGAGGACAGGGGGTCGGCGGCTACACCTTC. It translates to CASSLGGQGVGGYTF.

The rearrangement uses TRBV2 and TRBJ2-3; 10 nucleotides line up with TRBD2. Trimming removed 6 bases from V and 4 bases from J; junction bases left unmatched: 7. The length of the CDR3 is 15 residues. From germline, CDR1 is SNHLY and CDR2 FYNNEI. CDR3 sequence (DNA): TGTGCCAGCAGAGACTCTAGCGGGAGACCAGATACGCAGTATTTT. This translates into CASRDSSGRPDTQYF.